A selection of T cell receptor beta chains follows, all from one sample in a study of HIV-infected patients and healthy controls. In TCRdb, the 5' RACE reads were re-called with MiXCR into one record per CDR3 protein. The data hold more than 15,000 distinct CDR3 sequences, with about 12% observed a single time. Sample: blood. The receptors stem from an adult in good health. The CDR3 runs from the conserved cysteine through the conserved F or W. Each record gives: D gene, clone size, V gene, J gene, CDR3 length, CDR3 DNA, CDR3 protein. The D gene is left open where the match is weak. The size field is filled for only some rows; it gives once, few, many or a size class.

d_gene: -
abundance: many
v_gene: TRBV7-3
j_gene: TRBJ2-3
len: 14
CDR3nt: TGTGCCAGCCAACCGGGACACAACACAAATACGCAGTATTTT
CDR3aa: CASQPGHNTNTQYF

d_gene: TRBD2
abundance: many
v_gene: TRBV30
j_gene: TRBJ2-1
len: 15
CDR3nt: TGTGCCTGGAGTATCAGGACTAGCGGGGCTAATGAGCAGTTCTTC
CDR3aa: CAWSIRTSGANEQFF

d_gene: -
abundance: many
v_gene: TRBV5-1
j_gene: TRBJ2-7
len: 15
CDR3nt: TGCGCCAGCAGCTTGATGCCGGGGGCGATCTACGAGCAGTACTTC
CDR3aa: CASSLMPGAIYEQYF

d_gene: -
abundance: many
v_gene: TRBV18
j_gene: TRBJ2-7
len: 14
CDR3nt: TGTGCCAGCTCACCCACCCAGGGATTGGGCGAGCAGTACTTC
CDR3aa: CASSPTQGLGEQYF

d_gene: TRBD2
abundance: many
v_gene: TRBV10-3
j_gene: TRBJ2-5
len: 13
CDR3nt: TGTGCCATCAGTAAGAGCGGGGAAGAGACCCAGTACTTC
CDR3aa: CAISKSGEETQYF

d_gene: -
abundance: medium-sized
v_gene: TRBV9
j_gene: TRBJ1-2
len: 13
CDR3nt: TGTGCCAGCGCCAGGGGATTAGACTATGGCTACACCTTC
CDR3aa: CASARGLDYGYTF

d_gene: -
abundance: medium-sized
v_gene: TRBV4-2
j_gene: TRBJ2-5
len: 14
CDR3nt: TGTGCCAGCAGCCAAGTCTGGGGCCAAGAGACCCAGTACTTC
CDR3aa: CASSQVWGQETQYF

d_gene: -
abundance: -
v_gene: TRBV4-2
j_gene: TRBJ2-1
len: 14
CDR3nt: TGTGCCAGCAGCCAAGATCGGGGTCACAATGAGCAGTTCTTC
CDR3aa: CASSQDRGHNEQFF

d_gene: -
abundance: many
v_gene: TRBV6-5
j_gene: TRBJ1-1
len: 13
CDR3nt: TGTGCCAGCCTAAGGAGCGGGAGGACTGAAGCTTTCTTT
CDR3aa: CASLRSGRTEAFF

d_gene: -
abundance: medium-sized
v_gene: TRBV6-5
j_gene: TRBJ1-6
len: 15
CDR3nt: TGTGCCAGCAGTTACGATCGGGCTGGTAATTCACCCCTCCACTTT
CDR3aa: CASSYDRAGNSPLHF

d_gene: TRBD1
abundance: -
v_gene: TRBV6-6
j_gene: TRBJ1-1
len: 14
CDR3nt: TGTGCCAGCTTTCCCTTACAGGGGCGAACTGAAGCTTTCTTT
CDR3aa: CASFPLQGRTEAFF

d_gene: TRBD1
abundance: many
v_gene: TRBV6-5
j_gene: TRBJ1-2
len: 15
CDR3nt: TGTGCCAGCAGTTTTACAGGGGGCCCTAACTATGGCTACACCTTC
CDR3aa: CASSFTGGPNYGYTF

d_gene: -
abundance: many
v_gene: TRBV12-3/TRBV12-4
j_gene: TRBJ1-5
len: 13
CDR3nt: TGTGCCAGCAGCAAATTCACGAATCAGCCCCAGCATTTT
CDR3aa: CASSKFTNQPQHF

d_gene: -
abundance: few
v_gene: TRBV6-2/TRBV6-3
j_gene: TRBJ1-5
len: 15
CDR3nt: TGTGCCAGCAGTTACTCGGCGGCAGGGAATCAGCCCCAGCATTTT
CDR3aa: CASSYSAAGNQPQHF

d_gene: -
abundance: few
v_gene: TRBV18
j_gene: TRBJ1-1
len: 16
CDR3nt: TGTGCCAGCTCACCTCCCGACCTCCCATTGAACACTGAAGCTTTCTTT
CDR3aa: CASSPPDLPLNTEAFF

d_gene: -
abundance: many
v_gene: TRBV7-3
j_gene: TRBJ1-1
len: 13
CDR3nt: TGTGCCAGCAGCCTGGGGACCGGAACTGAAGCTTTCTTT
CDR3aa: CASSLGTGTEAFF

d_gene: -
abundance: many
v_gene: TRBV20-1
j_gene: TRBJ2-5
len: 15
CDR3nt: TGCAGTGCTAGAGCCAGCGGACGGTACCAAGAGACCCAGTACTTC
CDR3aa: CSARASGRYQETQYF

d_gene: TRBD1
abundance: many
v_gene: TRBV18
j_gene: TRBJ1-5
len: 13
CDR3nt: TGTGCCAGTCTAAAGGGGGCCCATCAGCCCCAGCATTTT
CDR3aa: CASLKGAHQPQHF

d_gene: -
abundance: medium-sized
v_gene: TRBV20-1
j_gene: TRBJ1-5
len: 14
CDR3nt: TGCAGTGCCGAACCAGGGTCAGGCAATCAGCCCCAGCATTTT
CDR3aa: CSAEPGSGNQPQHF

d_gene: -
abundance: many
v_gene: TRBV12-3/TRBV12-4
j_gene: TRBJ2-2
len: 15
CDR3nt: TGTGCCAGCACTCCTCGTGGGGCGAGCACCGGGGAGCTGTTTTTT
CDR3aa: CASTPRGASTGELFF

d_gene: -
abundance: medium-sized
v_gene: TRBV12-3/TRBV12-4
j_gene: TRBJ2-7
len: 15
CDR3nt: TGTGCCAGCAGTTTCTTGAGTAGCGTACCGGGCGAGCAGTACTTC
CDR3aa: CASSFLSSVPGEQYF

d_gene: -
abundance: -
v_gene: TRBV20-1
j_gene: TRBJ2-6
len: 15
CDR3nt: TGCAGTGCTAGAGATCTTATCTCTGGGGCCAACGTCCTGACTTTC
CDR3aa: CSARDLISGANVLTF

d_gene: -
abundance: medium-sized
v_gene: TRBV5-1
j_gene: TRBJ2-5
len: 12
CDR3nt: TGCGCCAGCAGCTTGGACAGAGAGACCCAGTACTTC
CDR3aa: CASSLDRETQYF

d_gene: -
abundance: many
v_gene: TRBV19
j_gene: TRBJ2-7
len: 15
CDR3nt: TGTGCCAGTAGTATCCCCAGGGGGGAATCCTACGAGCAGTACTTC
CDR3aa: CASSIPRGESYEQYF

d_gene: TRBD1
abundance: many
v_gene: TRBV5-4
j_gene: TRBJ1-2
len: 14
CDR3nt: TGTGCCAGCAGGACACGGACAGGGAGGTATGGCTACACCTTC
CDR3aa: CASRTRTGRYGYTF

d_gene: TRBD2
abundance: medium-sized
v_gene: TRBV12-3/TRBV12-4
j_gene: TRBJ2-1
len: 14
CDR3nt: TGTGCCAGCAGTTTCCTTTCTAGCGGGGGGGCCGGGTTCTTC
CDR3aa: CASSFLSSGGAGFF

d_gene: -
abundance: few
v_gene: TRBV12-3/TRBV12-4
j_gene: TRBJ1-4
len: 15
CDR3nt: TGTGCCAGTTCCCTTGGGGCAGGCGACCTGGAAAAACTGTTTTTT
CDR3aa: CASSLGAGDLEKLFF

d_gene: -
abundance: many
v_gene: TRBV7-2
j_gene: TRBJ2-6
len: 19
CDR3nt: TGTGCCAGCAGCTTAGCGGGATCAGCGTTATTCTCTGGGGCCAACGTCCTGACTTTC
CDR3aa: CASSLAGSALFSGANVLTF

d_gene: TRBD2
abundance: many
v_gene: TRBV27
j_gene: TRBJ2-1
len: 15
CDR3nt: TGTGCCAGCAGTTTGGTGGGGACTAGCGGGGGGGAGCAGTTCTTC
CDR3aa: CASSLVGTSGGEQFF

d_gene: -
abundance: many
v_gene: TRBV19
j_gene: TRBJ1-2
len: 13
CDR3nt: TGTGCCAGTAGTGCGACGCCGAACTATGGCTACACCTTC
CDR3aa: CASSATPNYGYTF

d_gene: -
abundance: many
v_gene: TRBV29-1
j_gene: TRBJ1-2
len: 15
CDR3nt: TGCAGCGTTGAAGATCGGTCCCCCGGGGCCTATGGCTACACCTTC
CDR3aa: CSVEDRSPGAYGYTF

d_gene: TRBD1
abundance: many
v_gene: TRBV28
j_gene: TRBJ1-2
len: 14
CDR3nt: TGTGCCAGCAGTGCCGGGACAGGGTTAGGAGGCTACACCTTC
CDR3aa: CASSAGTGLGGYTF

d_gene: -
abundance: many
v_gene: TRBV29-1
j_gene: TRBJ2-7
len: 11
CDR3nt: TGCAGCGTGGGGGACGGCTACGAGCAGTACTTC
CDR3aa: CSVGDGYEQYF

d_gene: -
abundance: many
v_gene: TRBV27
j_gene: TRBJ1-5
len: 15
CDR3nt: TGTGCCAGCAGCCTTATACCAGGGTCGGAGCTGCCCCAGCATTTT
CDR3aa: CASSLIPGSELPQHF

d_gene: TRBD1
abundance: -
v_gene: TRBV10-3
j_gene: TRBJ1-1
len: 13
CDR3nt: TGTGCCATCAGGACAGGGGTCGGCACTGAAGCTTTCTTT
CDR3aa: CAIRTGVGTEAFF

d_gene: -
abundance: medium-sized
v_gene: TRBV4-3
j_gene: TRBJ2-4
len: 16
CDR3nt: TGCGCCAGCAGCCAAGATCCCGGCGCGGGGAGGCACATTCAGTACTTC
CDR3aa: CASSQDPGAGRHIQYF

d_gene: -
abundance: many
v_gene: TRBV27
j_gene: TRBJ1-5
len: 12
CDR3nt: TGTGCCAGCAGTCTTTTGGGACAGCCCCAGCATTTT
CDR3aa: CASSLLGQPQHF

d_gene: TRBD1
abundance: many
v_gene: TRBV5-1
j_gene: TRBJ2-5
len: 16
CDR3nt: TGCGCCAGCAGCTTGGCCGGGACAGGGGGCGAAGAGACCCAGTACTTC
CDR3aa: CASSLAGTGGEETQYF

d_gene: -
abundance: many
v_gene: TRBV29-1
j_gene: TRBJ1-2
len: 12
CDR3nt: TGCAGCGTTGAGCGGGGGCTTGGTGGCTACACCTTC
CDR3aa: CSVERGLGGYTF

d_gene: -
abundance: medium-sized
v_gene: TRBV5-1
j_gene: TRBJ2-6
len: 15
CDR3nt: TGCGCCAGCAGCTCCGGCTGGGCTGGGGCCAACGTCCTGACTTTC
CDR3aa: CASSSGWAGANVLTF

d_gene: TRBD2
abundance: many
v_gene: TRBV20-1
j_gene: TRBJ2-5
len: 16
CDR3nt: TGCAGTGCTAGAGATTTACGGCGGGGGGGCCAAGAGACCCAGTACTTC
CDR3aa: CSARDLRRGGQETQYF

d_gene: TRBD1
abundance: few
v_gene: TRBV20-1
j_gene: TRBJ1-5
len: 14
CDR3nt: TGCAGTGCTAGAATGACAGGGAAGAATCAGCCCCAGCATTTT
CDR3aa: CSARMTGKNQPQHF

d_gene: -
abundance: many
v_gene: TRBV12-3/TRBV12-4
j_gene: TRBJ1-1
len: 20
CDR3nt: TGTGCCAGCAGTCCCCCTCCCACCCTCGCTTTTTGGAATATGAACACTGAAGCTTTCTTT
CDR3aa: CASSPPPTLAFWNMNTEAFF

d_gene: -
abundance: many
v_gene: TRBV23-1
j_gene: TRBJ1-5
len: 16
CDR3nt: TGCGCCAGCAGCGATTCCGGGCCGCCCGACAATCAGCCCCAGCATTTT
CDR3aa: CASSDSGPPDNQPQHF

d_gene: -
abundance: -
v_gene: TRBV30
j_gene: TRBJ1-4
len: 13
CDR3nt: TGTGCCTGGGACGGGACATCCGGGGAAAAACTGTTTTTT
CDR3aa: CAWDGTSGEKLFF